The entry below describes one TCR beta chain. Its antigen is still unknown. Germline CDR1 MNHEY, CDR2 SMNVEV (reference sequence). V lost 3 bases, J lost 1 base, and 8 bases lay in between. The CDR3 runs to 14 residues. This sample is part of a study of long-term antiretroviral therapy in people with HIV. Study observations and caveats: ART adherence, viral resistance and therapy changes were not recorded. After ART, diversity increased yet remained lower than transplant donor controls.

They ran version v3.0 of the immunoSEQ assay at survey level. TCRdb's copy holds only in-frame clones and misses some; the assay was immunoSEQ multiplex PCR. This table holds tens of thousands of clones, roughly 94% found once. Source: unsorted PBMCs, taken 5.3 years after starting antiretroviral therapy. The sequence was obtained from a man in his forties or fifties with HIV. The rearrangement joins TRBV27 to TRBJ2-3; D possibly uses TRBD1 or TRBD2 (5 bases each). CDR3 residues: CASSFRGGTDTQYF. The DNA for the CDR3 is TGTGCCAGCAGTTTTAGGGGAGGCACAGATACGCAGTATTTT.